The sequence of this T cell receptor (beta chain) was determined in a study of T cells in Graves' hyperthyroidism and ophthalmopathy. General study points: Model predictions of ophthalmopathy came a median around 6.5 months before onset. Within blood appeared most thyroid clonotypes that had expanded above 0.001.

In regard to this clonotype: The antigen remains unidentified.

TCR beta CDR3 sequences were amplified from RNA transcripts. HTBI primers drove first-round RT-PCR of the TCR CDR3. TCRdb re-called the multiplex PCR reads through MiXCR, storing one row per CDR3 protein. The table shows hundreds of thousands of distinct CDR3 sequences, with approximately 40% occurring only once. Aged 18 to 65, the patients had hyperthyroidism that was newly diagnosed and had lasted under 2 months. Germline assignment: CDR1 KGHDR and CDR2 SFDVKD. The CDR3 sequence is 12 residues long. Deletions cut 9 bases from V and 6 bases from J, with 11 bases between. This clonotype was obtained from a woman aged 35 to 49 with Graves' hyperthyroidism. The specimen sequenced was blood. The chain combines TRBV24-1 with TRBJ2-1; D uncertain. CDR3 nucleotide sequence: TGTGCCACCCGTGGGTGGGGCAATGAGCAGTTCTTC. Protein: CATRGWGNEQFF.